This T cell receptor (beta chain) was documented in a study of blood T cell repertoires in COVID-19. Whole-study context: Italy, Spain and the United States were the sources of the convalescent and acute COVID-19 samples. T cells, B-cell-depleted T cells, or PBMCs provided the cDNA or gDNA that served as material.

In Seattle, patients joined the study during active infection and were tracked longitudinally. Germline V gene lookup returns CDR1 MRHNA and CDR2 SNTAGT. The V end was cut by 0 bases, the J end by 8 bases, with 14 bases between. CDR3 length equals 15 residues. Per the authors' pipeline: Estimation of nucleated cell counts relied on the amplification of reference gene primers. Profiled with immunoSEQ multiplex PCR; TCRdb holds only in-frame clones, not every one. V and J calls and clone size are as listed in that table; D and trimming were resolved from the DNA. The repertoire holds some 310,000 clones, with approximately 87% as singletons.

J is TRBJ2-1 and V is TRBV6-4; tentatively, D is TRBD2 (6 bases). The TCR originated in a woman aged 30 to 39 with COVID-19, enrolled during active disease. The sample comprised peripheral blood. CDR3 nucleotides: TGTGCCAGCAGTGACTCATGGCGGGGAAGCGATGAGCAGTTCTTC. Amino acid sequence: CASSDSWRGSDEQFF.